Reported below is one T cell receptor (beta chain). These data are taken from a study of blood T cell repertoires in COVID-19. Study-wide context: Sites across the United States, Italy and Spain contributed samples from acute and convalescent COVID-19.

In the original analysis: The assay estimated nucleated cells by amplifying reference gene primers. This table comes from immunoSEQ multiplex PCR, and its TCRdb copy is limited to in-frame clones, with some not included. Clone size and the V and J calls come from that table; the DNA yielded D and trimming. The data hold approximately 110,000 clones, with just over 85% observed a single time. Trimming pared 0 bases from V and 3 bases from J, leaving 9 bases between. Germline CDR1 reads KGHSH; CDR2 reads LQKENI. This CDR3 comprises 14 residues. The source of this sequence is a woman between 50 and 59 years old with active or convalescent COVID-19. V gene TRBV18 combines with J gene TRBJ2-7; D may be TRBD2 (5 bases). Input material: peripheral blood. The CDR3 DNA follows: TGTGCCAGCTCACCACCAGGGAGAGGCTACGAGCAGTACTTC. Protein sequence: CASSPPGRGYEQYF.